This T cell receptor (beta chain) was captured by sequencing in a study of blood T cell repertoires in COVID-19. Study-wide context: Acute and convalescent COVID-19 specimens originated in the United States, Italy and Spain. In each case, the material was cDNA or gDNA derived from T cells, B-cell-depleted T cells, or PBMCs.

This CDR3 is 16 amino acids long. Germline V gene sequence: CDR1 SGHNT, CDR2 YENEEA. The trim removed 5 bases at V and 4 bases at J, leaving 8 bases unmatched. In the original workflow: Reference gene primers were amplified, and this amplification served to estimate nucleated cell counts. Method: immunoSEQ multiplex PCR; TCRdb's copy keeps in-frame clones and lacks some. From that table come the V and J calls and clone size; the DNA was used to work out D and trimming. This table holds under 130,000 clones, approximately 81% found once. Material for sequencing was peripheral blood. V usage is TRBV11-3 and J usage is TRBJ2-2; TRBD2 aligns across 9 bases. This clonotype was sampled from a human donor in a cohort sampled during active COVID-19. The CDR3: CASSRLSGGSTGELFF. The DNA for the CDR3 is TGTGCCAGCAGCCGTCTGAGCGGGGGGAGCACCGGGGAGCTGTTTTTT.